A single T cell receptor beta chain is shown here with its context. This table comes from immunoSEQ multiplex PCR, and its TCRdb copy is limited to in-frame clones, with some not included. This table holds about 350,000 clones, roughly nine tenths found once. The Seattle patients, enrolled during active infection, were followed longitudinally. The data derive from a study of blood T cell repertoires in COVID-19. Looked up from germline, CDR1 is SGHTA and CDR2 is FQGTGA. Trimming pared 5 bases from V and 2 bases from J, leaving 10 bases between. CDR3 length: 14 residues. Sequenced input: peripheral blood. The rearrangement links TRBV7-3 to TRBJ1-3, with a possible D match to TRBD1 (6 bases). The sequence was collected from an older woman with COVID-19, enrolled during active disease. The CDR3 nucleotides are TGTGCCAGCAGCCTAAACAGGGCTGGAAACACCATATATTTT. Translated, it gives CASSLNRAGNTIYF. Full variable domain (missing parts from reference TRBV7-3 and TRBJ1-3): GAGVSQTPSNKVTEKGKYVELRCDPISGHTALYWYRQSLGQGPEFLIYFQGTGAADDSGLPNDRFFAVRPEGSVSTLKIQRTERGDSAVYLCASSLNRAGNTIYFGEGSWLTVV.